The 31 T cell receptor beta chains reported below all come from one sample, sequenced in a study of T cell changes during pregnancy in multiple sclerosis. This table comes from immunoSEQ multiplex PCR, and its TCRdb copy is limited to in-frame clones, with some not included. The table has 57,000 or so clones, approximately 91% seen once; the top ten hold roughly 1.4%. Material: peripheral blood, obtained in the second trimester of pregnancy. These receptors were obtained from a female donor with multiple sclerosis, enrolled in a pregnancy study.

The chain combines TRBV29-1 with TRBJ2-7; 8 bases match TRBD1. In germline, CDR1 is SQVTM, CDR2 ANQGSEA. The J segment lost 5 bases and the V segment lost 2 bases, leaving 2 bases of the junction unmatched. The CDR3 runs 12 residues. DNA of the CDR3: TGCAGCGTTGAACAGGGGGCCCACGAGCAGTACTTC. Protein: CSVEQGAHEQYF.

The gene calls are TRBV30 and TRBJ1-6, with TRBD1 as a possible D gene (6 bases). V lost 3 bases, J lost 5 bases, and 11 bases lay in between. Germline values: CDR1 GTSNPN, CDR2 SVGIG (reference sequence). CDR3 length: 14 amino acids. CDR3 DNA: TGTGCCTGGAGCCAGGGGCTCCATAATTCACCCCTCCACTTT. It encodes CAWSQGLHNSPLHF.

The J gene is TRBJ1-5, the V gene TRBV15; D remains unclear. The CDR3 has 15 amino acids. Germline lookup yields CDR1 LNHNV and CDR2 YYDKDF (reference sequence). V was cut by 0 bases and J by 2 bases, with 8 bases left in between. The CDR3 here is CATSRDGNRNQPQHF. The CDR3 nucleotides read TGTGCCACCAGCAGAGACGGGAACCGCAATCAGCCCCAGCATTTT.

V usage is TRBV5-1 and J usage is TRBJ2-3, with 12 positions matching TRBD1. V lost 0 bases and J lost 4; bases outside the gene matches: 6. CDR1 and CDR2 (germline): SGHRS, YFSETQ. The CDR3 loop spans 17 amino acids. Here the CDR3 reads CASSLEGTGGFADTQYF. The CDR3 region has the DNA TGCGCCAGCAGCTTGGAAGGGACAGGGGGCTTCGCAGATACGCAGTATTTT.

Points on this clone: Other DNA sequences in this sample translate to the same CDR3. V is TRBV19 and J is TRBJ2-3; D is undetermined. The CDR3 length is 11 residues. V was cut by 6 bases and J by 5 bases, with 6 bases left in between. CDR1 LNHDA and CDR2 SQIVND come from the germline V gene (reference sequence). The CDR3 DNA follows: TGTGCCAGTAGGCGCGGAGATACGCAGTATTTT. Its protein product is CASRRGDTQYF.

This chain links TRBV7-2 with TRBJ1-2; D ambiguous. In germline, CDR1 is SGHTA, CDR2 FQGNSA. This CDR3 has 15 amino acids. Trimming pared 0 bases from V and 8 bases from J, leaving 16 bases between. The CDR3 region has the DNA TGTGCCAGCAGCTTAGCGGTAACCGGACTCGGGGGCTACACCTTC. The encoded protein is CASSLAVTGLGGYTF.

The genes are TRBV5-1 and TRBJ1-4, with a possible D match to TRBD1 (6 bases). V lost 2 bases, J lost 8 bases, and 10 bases lay in between. CDR3 size: 13 residues. The germline CDR1 and CDR2 sequences are SGHRS and YFSETQ. The CDR3, as DNA: TGCGCCAGCAGCTTTAGGACAGACGAAAAACTGTTTTTT. Its protein is CASSFRTDEKLFF.

This clone is a singleton in its sample. The chain couples TRBV7-9 to TRBJ1-2, with D unclear. Germline V CDR1 and CDR2: SEHNR, FQNEAQ (reference sequence). The length of the CDR3 is 13 residues. V lost 2 bases and J 6 bases, leaving 10 bases between the germline ends. Here the CDR3 DNA reads TGTGCCAGCAGCTTAACCTCCGGGAATGGCTACACCTTC. It yields the protein CASSLTSGNGYTF.

The rearrangement joins TRBV29-1 to TRBJ1-4; no clear D. This CDR3 spans 11 amino acids. V lost 7 bases, J lost 7 bases, and 10 bases lay in between. Germline lookup yields CDR1 SQVTM and CDR2 ANQGSEA. In DNA form, the CDR3 reads TGCAGCGGCTCCTCCGGTGAAAAACTGTTTTTT. Protein sequence: CSGSSGEKLFF.

This clone appeared a single time. This rearrangement joins TRBV27 to TRBJ1-5; maybe TRBD1 (5 bases). Germline CDR1 reads MNHEY; CDR2 reads SMNVEV (reference sequence). The V end was cut by 3 bases, the J end by 6 bases, with 9 bases between. This CDR3 comprises 13 residues. Here the CDR3 DNA reads TGTGCCAGCAGTTTCCGCGACAGTCAGCCCCAGCATTTT. Translating gives CASSFRDSQPQHF.

CDR3 sequence (DNA): TGTGCCAGTAGTATAATCTACAGGGGGCCTCAGCCCCAGCATTTT. Protein: CASSIIYRGPQPQHF. The V call is TRBV19, the J call TRBJ1-5, with 9 bases that match TRBD1. The V gene end was trimmed by 2 bases and the J gene end by 6 bases; junction bases not matched to a gene: 5. The V gene's germline CDR1 is LNHDA and CDR2 SQIVND (reference sequence). CDR3 length: 15 amino acids.

The rearrangement uses TRBV7-9 and TRBJ1-2, with 8 bases aligning to TRBD1. The CDR3 has 14 amino acids. The germline V gene encodes CDR1 SEHNR and CDR2 FQNEAQ (reference sequence). The junction had 5 bases not matched to a gene; V was cut back by 6 bases and J by 2 bases. The CDR3 DNA reads TGTGCCAGCAGGCCAGGGGGCCCCAACTATGGCTACACCTTC. It yields the protein CASRPGGPNYGYTF.

The chain joins TRBV5-4 to TRBJ2-3, with D perhaps TRBD2 (5 bases). The CDR3 spans 16 residues. V lost 3 bases and J lost 1, with 15 bases in between. Looked up from germline, CDR1 is SGHNT and CDR2 is YYREEE (reference sequence). The chain's CDR3 is CASSSLYSVGTDTQYF. The CDR3 DNA reads as TGTGCCAGCAGCTCCCTCTATAGCGTAGGCACAGATACGCAGTATTTT.

The chain is built from TRBV5-1 and TRBJ1-2; TRBD1 is a possible D gene (5 bases). Trimming pared 1 base from V and 6 bases from J, leaving 13 bases between. Looked up from germline, CDR1 is SGHRS and CDR2 is YFSETQ. The CDR3 length is 14 residues. The CDR3, as DNA: TGCGCCAGCAGCTTGTCCGCAGGGATGAATGGCTACACCTTC. This codes for CASSLSAGMNGYTF.

The chain recombines TRBV29-1 with TRBJ2-3; 8 bases match TRBD2. Germline V gene sequence: CDR1 SQVTM, CDR2 ANQGSEA. The CDR3 loop spans 13 amino acids. Trimming removed 3 bases from V and 5 bases from J; junction bases left unmatched: 4. CDR3 region: CSVDAGGGDTQYF. For the CDR3, the DNA is TGCAGCGTTGATGCGGGGGGTGGAGATACGCAGTATTTT.

The chain joins TRBV5-1 to TRBJ2-3, with D uncertain. The CDR3 is 13 amino acids. Germline lookup yields CDR1 SGHRS and CDR2 YFSETQ. V was pared by 0 bases and J by 2 bases, with 4 bases between. In nucleotides, the CDR3 is TGCGCCAGCAGCTTGGTCGTCACAGATACGCAGTATTTT. It translates to CASSLVVTDTQYF.

In DNA form, the CDR3 reads TGTGCCACCAGCAGAGCGCGATATACGAACACTGAAGCTTTCTTT. As protein: CATSRARYTNTEAFF. This chain links TRBV15 with TRBJ1-1; D not resolved. Trimming took off 1 base at V and 1 base at J, with 10 bases between the two ends. In germline, CDR1 is LNHNV, CDR2 YYDKDF (reference sequence). There are 15 residues in the CDR3.

This chain joins TRBV5-1 and TRBJ2-5, with D possibly TRBD1 on 6 matching bases. The germline V and J ends were trimmed by 5 bases and 2 bases, with 10 bases remaining between them. This CDR3 has 13 residues. Germline CDR1 and CDR2: SGHRS and YFSETQ. The CDR3 DNA is TGCGCCAGCAGGGGCAGGGGACAAGAGACCCAGTACTTC. This encodes CASRGRGQETQYF.

The V gene is TRBV29-1, the J gene TRBJ1-1; 7 bases map to TRBD1. The CDR3 runs to 13 residues. The germline V gene encodes CDR1 SQVTM and CDR2 ANQGSEA. V trimming: 4 bases; J trimming: 2 bases; junction bases outside the gene matches: 4. In DNA, the CDR3 is TGCAGCGTTGCCCACAGGGGAAACACTGAAGCTTTCTTT. It is translated as CSVAHRGNTEAFF.

J is TRBJ2-2 and V is TRBV7-7; 7 nucleotides match TRBD2. This CDR3 spans 12 amino acids. Germline loops: CDR1 SSHAT, CDR2 FNYEAQ (reference sequence). In DNA, the CDR3 is TGTGCTAGCGGCGGGGGAACCGGGGAGCTGTTTTTT. Its translation: CASGGGTGELFF.

This chain joins TRBV11-2 and TRBJ2-3; D gene ambiguous. Trimming removed 0 bases from V and 2 bases from J, with 3 bases in between. From germline, CDR1 is SGHAT and CDR2 FQNNGV. The CDR3 runs to 13 residues. The CDR3 DNA reads TGTGCCAGCAGCTTAGACTTCACAGATACGCAGTATTTT. This sequence encodes CASSLDFTDTQYF.

J is TRBJ1-6 and V is TRBV27; 7 bases are shared with TRBD1. Germline assignment: CDR1 MNHEY and CDR2 SMNVEV (reference sequence). Trimming at V came to 7 bases and at J to 7 bases, leaving 7 bases not matched to a gene. The CDR3 length is 14 residues. CDR3 DNA: TGTGCCAGCAACTCGGGACAGATCAATTCACCCCTCCACTTT. Encoded protein: CASNSGQINSPLHF.

The chain links TRBV27 to TRBJ2-1, with 7 bases lining up with TRBD2. Unmatched junction bases numbered 18, after V lost 5 bases and J lost 2 bases. The CDR3 spans 19 residues. Germline V lookup: CDR1 MNHEY, CDR2 SMNVEV (reference sequence). CDR3 protein: CASSPRGAGVPPPYNEQFF. The CDR3 DNA reads TGTGCCAGCAGTCCTCGGGGCGCGGGGGTCCCGCCCCCCTACAATGAGCAGTTCTTC.

J is TRBJ2-1 and V is TRBV29-1, with 9 bases that match TRBD1. Germline CDR1 SQVTM, CDR2 ANQGSEA. With 3 bases clipped from V and 1 base from J, the junction kept 13 bases outside the gene matches. The CDR3 runs to 18 residues. The chain's CDR3 is CSVEQDRGSSGSYNEQFF. CDR3 in DNA: TGCAGCGTTGAGCAGGACAGGGGATCGTCCGGGTCCTACAATGAGCAGTTCTTC.

This chain links TRBV28 with TRBJ1-4; TRBD1 agrees at 7 bases. The CDR3 has 15 amino acids. Germline-derived CDR1 and CDR2 are MDHEN and SYDVKM. Trimming at V came to 6 bases and at J to 0 bases, leaving 4 bases not matched to a gene. CDR3: CASRGTDATNEKLFF. The CDR3, as DNA: TGTGCCAGCAGAGGGACAGACGCAACTAATGAAAAACTGTTTTTT.

The V call is TRBV6-5, the J call TRBJ1-1; the D is unclear. V lost 2 bases and J lost 4, with 17 bases in between. Germline-derived CDR1 and CDR2 are MNHEY and SVGAGI. This CDR3 spans 16 amino acids. DNA for the CDR3: TGTGCCAGCAGTTACGGCAGCAATTCAGCGCCCACTGAAGCTTTCTTT. It encodes CASSYGSNSAPTEAFF.

The DNA of the CDR3 is TGTGCCAGTAGTGAAAACCAGAGGATTTACGAGCAGTACTTC. This sequence encodes CASSENQRIYEQYF. The chain links TRBV19 to TRBJ2-7; D remains ambiguous. The V and J ends lost 5 bases and 4 bases respectively, with 15 bases between them. This CDR3 has 14 amino acids. Germline V lookup: CDR1 LNHDA, CDR2 SQIVND (reference sequence). The whole variable domain, remainder taken from reference TRBV19 and TRBJ2-7, is DGGITQSPKYLFRKEGQNVTLSCEQNLNHDAMYWYRQDPGQGLRLIYYSQIVNDFQKGDIAEGYSVSREKKESFPLTVTSAQKNPTAFYLCASSENQRIYEQYFGPGTRLTVT.

The chain combines TRBV9 with TRBJ2-5, with D uncertain. The V gene's germline CDR1 is SGDLS and CDR2 YYNGEE. This CDR3 contains 13 residues. V was shortened by 4 bases and J by 3 bases, with 10 bases between the two germline ends. CDR3 DNA sequence: TGTGCCAGCAGCCCACATTCAGAAGAGACCCAGTACTTC. It is translated as CASSPHSEETQYF.

The genes are TRBV9 and TRBJ1-6; 12 bases line up with TRBD1. J gave up 5 bases and V 2 bases, and 2 bases lay outside the gene matches. Germline V CDR1 and CDR2: SGDLS, YYNGEE. This CDR3 has 16 amino acids. CDR3 in amino acids: CASSVGQGADNSPLHF. DNA of the CDR3: TGTGCCAGCAGCGTGGGACAGGGGGCTGATAATTCACCCCTCCACTTT.

The V call is TRBV7-6, the J call TRBJ1-1; TRBD1 aligns across 7 bases. Trimming cost V 4 bases and J 8 bases; bases outside gene matches: 7. CDR1 and CDR2 from the germline V gene are SGHVS and FNYEAQ. The CDR3 totals 13 residues. The CDR3 sequence is CASSSFRGREAFF. The DNA for the CDR3 is TGTGCCAGCAGCTCTTTCAGGGGGAGAGAAGCTTTCTTT.

This clone has a handful of counts. This chain links TRBV19 with TRBJ1-3; D perhaps matches TRBD1 (5 bases). The CDR3 covers 18 residues. The V gene's germline CDR1 is LNHDA and CDR2 SQIVND (reference sequence). V was pared by 7 bases and J by 0 bases, with 22 bases between. CDR3 sequence reads: CASNPLRSTGVSGNTIYF. Here the CDR3 DNA reads TGTGCCAGTAACCCCCTTCGAAGTACAGGCGTCTCTGGAAACACCATATATTTT. The full variable domain, rest sourced from reference TRBV19 and TRBJ1-3, is DGGITQSPKYLFRKEGQNVTLSCEQNLNHDAMYWYRQDPGQGLRLIYYSQIVNDFQKGDIAEGYSVSREKKESFPLTVTSAQKNPTAFYLCASNPLRSTGVSGNTIYFGEGSWLTVV.